This T cell receptor (beta chain) is drawn from a study of T cells after yellow fever vaccination. Whole-study context: Low-cell-number fractions underwent preparation using SMART-Seq v4 Ultra Low Input.

V was trimmed by 6 bases and J by 2 bases, leaving 20 bases between them. This CDR3 contains 17 residues. This clonotype was found a few times. The antigen is undetermined. TCR cDNA, made by 5'RACE template switching, carried an added universal primer site and UMIs. Via MiXCR, TCRdb re-called the 5' RACE reads, giving one row per CDR3 protein. The sample holds 500,000 to 650,000 distinct CDR3 sequences; 9% to 15% are singletons and the top ten take about 15%. General study points: It was a small share of clonotypes that appeared in both CD4 and CD8 compartments.

V usage is TRBV12-3 or TRBV12-4 and J usage is TRBJ1-5; possibly TRBD1 for D (5 bases). The sequences come from PBMCs, collected on the day of the yellow fever booster vaccination. This receptor was taken from a young man who received the YFV17D yellow fever vaccine. This chain's CDR3 is CASSRMGRSSGNQPQHF. CDR3 coding DNA: TGTGCCAGCAGCAGGATGGGGCGCTCCTCAGGCAATCAGCCCCAGCATTTT.